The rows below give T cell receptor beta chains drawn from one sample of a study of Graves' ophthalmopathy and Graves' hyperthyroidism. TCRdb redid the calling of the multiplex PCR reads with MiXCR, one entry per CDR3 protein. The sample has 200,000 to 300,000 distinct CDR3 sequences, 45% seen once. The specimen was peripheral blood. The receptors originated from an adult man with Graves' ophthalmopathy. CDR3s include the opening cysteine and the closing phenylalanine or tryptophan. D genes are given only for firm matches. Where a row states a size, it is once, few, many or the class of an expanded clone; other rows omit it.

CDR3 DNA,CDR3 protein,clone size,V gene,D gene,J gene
TGTGCCAGCAGCTTTAACGCCGGGGAGCTGTTTTTT,CASSFNAGELFF,-,TRBV7-2,-,TRBJ2-2
TGCAGTGCTAGCCTACCGGGACCTGACCTTAACGAGCAGTACTTC,CSASLPGPDLNEQYF,-,TRBV20-1,-,TRBJ2-7
TGTGCCAGCAACATGGCCAGGGGGCTAGACGAGCAGTACTTC,CASNMARGLDEQYF,-,TRBV2,TRBD1,TRBJ2-7
TGTGCCAGCAGCCCTCGACAGGGAACCTACGAGCAGTACTTC,CASSPRQGTYEQYF,few,TRBV7-9,TRBD1,TRBJ2-7
TGCAGCGGGTCGACAGGGAACTATGGCTACACCTTC,CSGSTGNYGYTF,few,TRBV29-1,TRBD1,TRBJ1-2
TGCAGCGTAACCTTACAGGGGGCGAGATACGAGCAGTACTTC,CSVTLQGARYEQYF,-,TRBV29-1,TRBD1,TRBJ2-7
TGCAGTGCGACCAGCAGGGTCCGCTCAGAAGTGACCCAGCACTTC,CSATSRVRSEVTQHF,-,TRBV20-1,-,TRBJ2-5
TGTGCCAGTAGTATAGTAACAGCCGGCACCGGGGAGCTGTTTTTT,CASSIVTAGTGELFF,-,TRBV19,-,TRBJ2-2
TGTGCCAGCAGCCTCACCGACGGGGCGGATAATTCACCCCTCCACTTT,CASSLTDGADNSPLHF,once,TRBV9,-,TRBJ1-6
TGTGCCAGCAGCTTTCAGGGGGCTGAAGCTTTCTTT,CASSFQGAEAFF,-,TRBV7-3,TRBD1,TRBJ1-1
TGTGCCACCAGTGATCCGGGACAAGAGGATCAGCCCCAGCATTTT,CATSDPGQEDQPQHF,-,TRBV24-1,-,TRBJ1-5
TGTGCCAGCAGCTTAGCGGGGGGACAGGCAGGGCCCCAGCATTTT,CASSLAGGQAGPQHF,few,TRBV7-9,TRBD1,TRBJ1-5
TGTGCCAGCAGCTTGGGTATCAGTCGCAATCAGCCCCAGCATTTT,CASSLGISRNQPQHF,-,TRBV5-8,-,TRBJ1-5
TGTGCCATCACAGGTGGCGGGGAGCTGTTTTTT,CAITGGGELFF,-,TRBV10-3,-,TRBJ2-2
TGTGCCAGCAGTCACGGACAGGGCTGGGTCAATCAGCCCCAGCATTTT,CASSHGQGWVNQPQHF,-,TRBV10-3,TRBD1,TRBJ1-5
TGTGCCACCAGCAGAGGGGCAGGGAGCGGGACCCAGCATTTT,CATSRGAGSGTQHF,-,TRBV15,-,TRBJ1-5
TGTGCCAGCAGTGAAGATAAAACAGGCCGAGGGGAGACCCAGTACTTC,CASSEDKTGRGETQYF,few,TRBV2,-,TRBJ2-5
TGTGCCAGCAGCCAGGGCCTAACAGGAAAGGGAGGCGAGCAGTACTTC,CASSQGLTGKGGEQYF,few,TRBV3-1,-,TRBJ2-7
TGTGCCAGCAGTTCCGGGACTAGCGGGCTAAGCTCCTACGAGCAGTACTTC,CASSSGTSGLSSYEQYF,-,TRBV6-5,TRBD2,TRBJ2-7
TGCAGTGCTAGAGGGACAGCCTACGAGCAGTACTTC,CSARGTAYEQYF,few,TRBV20-1,-,TRBJ2-7
TGTGCCAGCAGTTTATCAGGGGGGGGCTATGGCTACACCTTC,CASSLSGGGYGYTF,once,TRBV7-2,TRBD1,TRBJ1-2
TGTGCCAGCAGCCAAGGAGCGACAGGGGGAAACTATGGCTACACCTTC,CASSQGATGGNYGYTF,once,TRBV14,TRBD1,TRBJ1-2
TGTGCCAGCAGCCGCGGGGCCGCTGGGGCCAACGTCCTGACTTTC,CASSRGAAGANVLTF,-,TRBV11-2,-,TRBJ2-6
TGTGCCAGCAGCCAACAGGGTGGTAGCTCCTACGAGCAGTACTTC,CASSQQGGSSYEQYF,-,TRBV7-2,-,TRBJ2-7
TGTGCCAGCAACGACGCGGGTTTTACCGGGGAGCTGTTTTTT,CASNDAGFTGELFF,once,TRBV7-2,-,TRBJ2-2
TGTGCCAGCAGCTTTATCTCAACTGCAGGAAACACCATATATTTT,CASSFISTAGNTIYF,-,TRBV7-2,-,TRBJ1-3
TGTGCCAGCAGTTTCGGGACAGGGGCCCGCTACGAGCAGTACTTC,CASSFGTGARYEQYF,-,TRBV28,TRBD1,TRBJ2-7
TGTGCCAGCAGGAAAACAGGGGGTTTTCAGGACGAGCAGTACTTC,CASRKTGGFQDEQYF,few,TRBV13,TRBD1,TRBJ2-7
TGTGCCAGCGGGGTTCTCTATGGCTACACCTTC,CASGVLYGYTF,few,TRBV6-6,-,TRBJ1-2
TGTGCCAGCAGCCCGCGGGACGCAAGAATTCCCGAGCAGTACTTC,CASSPRDARIPEQYF,few,TRBV11-2,-,TRBJ2-7
TGTGCCTGGAGTAGGGGACGGTCCATGAACACTGAAGCTTTCTTT,CAWSRGRSMNTEAFF,-,TRBV30,-,TRBJ1-1
TGCGCCAGCAGCTTGGCTGGGCCGGATCAGCCCCAGCATTTT,CASSLAGPDQPQHF,-,TRBV5-1,-,TRBJ1-5
TGTGCCAGCAGCGCGGACAGGGACCACGAGCAGTACTTC,CASSADRDHEQYF,few,TRBV7-9,TRBD1,TRBJ2-7
TGTGCCAGCAGGCTGACAGTGAACGCTGAAGCTTTCTTT,CASRLTVNAEAFF,few,TRBV3-1,-,TRBJ1-1
TGTGCCAGCACCAACGGCGGGTGGGGGGCCAACGTCCTGACTTTC,CASTNGGWGANVLTF,-,TRBV9,-,TRBJ2-6
TGTGCCAGCAGTTTCCAACTAGCGGGGGTCTACGAGCAGTACTTC,CASSFQLAGVYEQYF,-,TRBV7-9,TRBD2,TRBJ2-7
TGCAGTGCTAGAGATTACAGGGACGATGGCTACACCTTC,CSARDYRDDGYTF,-,TRBV20-1,-,TRBJ1-2
TGCAGCGTTGCCCGTGGAGGGGTGAACACTGAAGCTTTCTTT,CSVARGGVNTEAFF,many,TRBV29-1,-,TRBJ1-1
TGTGCTACACTAGGGCCAAAATTGGGAGACTATGGCTACACCTTC,CATLGPKLGDYGYTF,-,TRBV6-5,-,TRBJ1-2
TGTGCCAGCAGCATAAGTGTGAACACCGGGGAGCTGTTTTTT,CASSISVNTGELFF,-,TRBV7-2,-,TRBJ2-2
TGTGCCAGCAGCTTTGCGACAGCAACTAATGAAAAACTGTTTTTT,CASSFATATNEKLFF,-,TRBV2,-,TRBJ1-4
TGTGCCAGCAGTCAGGACAGGGGGGCAAAATACGAGCAGTACTTC,CASSQDRGAKYEQYF,-,TRBV25-1,TRBD1,TRBJ2-7
TGTGCCAGCAGTCGGACAGGGAGTATGAACACTGAAGCTTTCTTT,CASSRTGSMNTEAFF,few,TRBV10-3,TRBD1,TRBJ1-1
TGCAGCGTGAACAGGGGTGGGGAGACCCAGTACTTC,CSVNRGGETQYF,few,TRBV29-1,TRBD1,TRBJ2-5